The next 30 T cell receptor beta chains were all read from a single sample in a study of OX40 agonist ivuxolimab in advanced cancers. Clones were read by immunoSEQ multiplex PCR, and TCRdb kept only the in-frame ones, dropping some. Altogether some 80,000 clones are present, more than 90% being singletons, with the ten largest covering 4% to 5%. Sequencing was performed on CD4+ or CD8+ T cells sorted from blood, taken in a trial of the OX40 agonist ivuxolimab. These receptors all stem from an adult with an advanced solid tumor such as melanoma, head and neck, liver or kidney cancer.

A single count supports this clone. The J gene is TRBJ2-7, the V gene TRBV28; unclear D gene. Germline V lookup: CDR1 MDHEN, CDR2 SYDVKM. V was cut by 6 bases and J by 0 bases, with 9 bases left in between. The CDR3 loop spans 13 amino acids. CDR3 residues: CASRLPLSYEQYF. The CDR3 DNA reads as TGTGCCAGCAGACTTCCCCTCTCCTACGAGCAGTACTTC.

The J gene is TRBJ2-2, the V gene TRBV5-1, with D possibly TRBD1 on 6 matching bases. Germline V gene data show CDR1 as SGHRS and CDR2 as YFSETQ. The CDR3 sequence is 15 residues long. Between the trimmed V and J ends, which lost 4 bases and 3 bases, there was a span of 13 bases. In DNA form, the CDR3 reads TGCGCCAGCAGCGCGGACAGTCGGCACACCGGGGAGCTGTTTTTT. As protein: CASSADSRHTGELFF.

The chain employs TRBV6-5 and TRBJ1-4, with D possibly matching TRBD1 (5 bases). CDR1 and CDR2 from the germline V gene are MNHEY and SVGAGI. This CDR3 comprises 13 residues. Trimming took off 6 bases at V and 8 bases at J, with 13 bases between the two ends. The CDR3 reads CASRGLVGEKLFF. The CDR3 nucleotides read TGTGCCAGCAGGGGGCTCGTCGGAGAAAAACTGTTTTTT.

This chain links TRBV2 with TRBJ1-1, with 9 bases fitting TRBD1. This CDR3 is built from 16 residues. With V trimmed by 6 bases and J by 1 base, 9 bases remained unmatched. Germline V gene lookup returns CDR1 SNHLY and CDR2 FYNNEI. The CDR3 DNA reads TGTGCCAGCAGACCCGGGACAGGGTTTGCGAACACTGAAGCTTTCTTT. It specifies CASRPGTGFANTEAFF.

The chain carries TRBV6-6 and TRBJ2-5; a possible D gene is TRBD1 (5 bases). Trimming shortened V by 6 bases and J by 1 base, and 12 bases separated the two germline ends. The CDR3 sequence is 14 residues long. From germline, CDR1 is MNHNY and CDR2 SVGAGI (reference sequence). CDR3 region: CASSHSRAQETQYF. In DNA, the CDR3 is TGTGCCAGCAGCCACTCCAGGGCCCAAGAGACCCAGTACTTC.

V usage is TRBV19 and J usage is TRBJ2-2, with D hard to call. This CDR3 region has 14 residues. CDR1 and CDR2 from the germline V gene are LNHDA and SQIVND (reference sequence). V lost 1 base and J lost 8, with 11 bases in between. The CDR3 protein is CASSIVHTPGELFF. The CDR3 DNA reads TGTGCCAGTAGTATAGTTCACACACCAGGGGAGCTGTTTTTT.

The chain couples TRBV5-4 to TRBJ2-3, with 10 bases fitting TRBD2. V lost 4 bases and J lost 2; bases outside the gene matches: 7. CDR3 length equals 16 residues. From germline, CDR1 is SGHNT and CDR2 YYREEE (reference sequence). This CDR3 is CASSPRLAGITDTQYF. The CDR3 nucleotides are TGTGCCAGCAGCCCGCGACTAGCGGGCATCACAGATACGCAGTATTTT.

V and J are TRBV11-1 and TRBJ2-5, with 8 bases fitting TRBD1. The V gene end was trimmed by 6 bases and the J gene end by 1 base; junction bases not matched to a gene: 10. Germline V gene lookup returns CDR1 SGHAT and CDR2 FQDESV (reference sequence). This CDR3 is built from 16 residues. The CDR3 DNA sequence: TGTGCCAGCAGAAATGGGGTGGACAGGGTCCAAGAGACCCAGTACTTC. The encoded protein is CASRNGVDRVQETQYF.

The chain uses TRBV2 and TRBJ1-4; TRBD1 agrees at 7 bases. The CDR3 consists of 14 residues. Germline assignment: CDR1 SNHLY and CDR2 FYNNEI. The trim removed 6 bases at V and 5 bases at J, leaving 6 bases unmatched. CDR3 loop: CASRMGQRNEKLFF. The CDR3 DNA follows: TGTGCCAGCAGGATGGGACAGAGGAATGAAAAACTGTTTTTT.

The rearrangement links TRBV7-2 to TRBJ2-3, with 7 bases that match TRBD1. J lost 7 bases, V lost 5 bases, and 6 bases had no gene match. The CDR3 contains 13 residues. Germline V gene data show CDR1 as SGHTA and CDR2 as FQGNSA. As DNA, the CDR3 is TGTGCCAGCAGCGAGGGGACAGCTAATACGCAGTATTTT. Its translation is CASSEGTANTQYF.

This clone was counted a few times. This chain connects TRBV7-9 to TRBJ2-1, with 8 bases aligning to TRBD2. V shed 10 bases and J 4 bases; nucleotides not matched to a gene: 9. Germline V gene lookup returns CDR1 SEHNR and CDR2 FQNEAQ (reference sequence). The CDR3 runs to 14 residues. The DNA for the CDR3 is TGTGCCACCCCTGCCGGGAGGGGTTACAATGAGCAGTTCTTC. It codes for CATPAGRGYNEQFF.

The V gene is TRBV5-1, the J gene TRBJ1-4; TRBD1 agrees at 7 bases. The CDR3 runs 15 residues. The V gene's germline CDR1 is SGHRS and CDR2 YFSETQ. V shed 4 bases and J 7 bases; nucleotides not matched to a gene: 10. CDR3: CASSIWTGKGEKLFF. The CDR3, as DNA: TGCGCCAGCAGCATATGGACAGGAAAAGGTGAAAAACTGTTTTTT.

The V and J genes are TRBV30 and TRBJ2-3; possible D gene TRBD1, 5 bases. The germline V and J ends were trimmed by 0 bases and 3 bases, with 10 bases remaining between them. Germline CDR1 and CDR2: GTSNPN and SVGIG (reference sequence). CDR3 length equals 14 residues. CDR3 in amino acids: CAWSVRQGTDTQYF. CDR3 DNA: TGTGCCTGGAGTGTACGGCAGGGAACAGATACGCAGTATTTT.

The J gene is TRBJ1-3, the V gene TRBV28; the D is unclear. The germline V gene encodes CDR1 MDHEN and CDR2 SYDVKM. Deletions cut 5 bases from V and 4 bases from J, with 6 bases between. The CDR3 totals 12 residues. The DNA of the CDR3 is TGTGCCAGCAGTCCTTCGGGAAACACCATATATTTT. This codes for CASSPSGNTIYF.

This chain uses TRBV19 with TRBJ2-1, with TRBD2 matching 7 bases. The V gene's germline CDR1 is LNHDA and CDR2 SQIVND (reference sequence). This CDR3 contains 17 residues. V shed 7 bases and J 3 bases; nucleotides not matched to a gene: 15. The CDR3 DNA follows: TGTGCCAGTACCCTGAATGGGGGGGGAGTCTTCTACAATGAGCAGTTCTTC. This gives the protein CASTLNGGGVFYNEQFF.

The chain recombines TRBV7-2 with TRBJ2-4; TRBD1 agrees at 8 bases. Per the germline V gene, CDR1 is SGHTA and CDR2 is FQGNSA. This CDR3 contains 14 residues. V gave up 4 bases and J gave up 7 bases; unmatched junction bases: 6. The CDR3 loop reads CASSSQGAQNIQYF. CDR3 nucleotide sequence: TGTGCCAGCAGCTCGCAGGGGGCGCAGAACATTCAGTACTTC.

The rearrangement uses TRBV5-1 and TRBJ2-1; D is undetermined. The ends were cut back, 3 bases at V and 2 bases at J, with 9 bases in the middle. CDR1 is SGHRS and CDR2 is YFSETQ in the germline V gene. The CDR3 covers 14 residues. The CDR3 DNA reads as TGCGCCAGCAGCTGGCGTGCCGCCTACAATGAGCAGTTCTTC. Amino acid sequence: CASSWRAAYNEQFF.

The chain recombines TRBV6-5 with TRBJ2-7; D is undetermined. V was trimmed by 0 bases and J by 6 bases, leaving 12 bases between them. Germline assignment: CDR1 MNHEY and CDR2 SVGAGI. The CDR3 consists of 14 residues. Here the CDR3 reads CASSYSTRIAEQYF. The CDR3 DNA follows: TGTGCCAGCAGTTACTCAACAAGGATTGCCGAGCAGTACTTC.

The chain has TRBV4-2 and TRBJ2-2; tentative D call: TRBD2 (5 bases). The CDR3 has 15 residues. The germline gives CDR1 LGHNA, CDR2 YNFKEQ. Trimming cost V 4 bases and J 7 bases, with 16 bases left between them. CDR3: CASSPQVAMGGELFF. For the CDR3, the DNA is TGTGCCAGCAGCCCTCAGGTAGCGATGGGCGGGGAGCTGTTTTTT.

V gene TRBV7-9 combines with J gene TRBJ1-5, with 7 bases matching TRBD1. In germline, CDR1 is SEHNR, CDR2 FQNEAQ (reference sequence). V was clipped by 5 bases and J by 2 bases; unmatched bases: 3. The CDR3 is 14 amino acids. The CDR3 coding sequence is TGTGCCAGCAGCCCTCAGGGGGGCAATCAGCCCCAGCATTTT. It codes for CASSPQGGNQPQHF.

This chain uses TRBV5-4 with TRBJ1-2, with a possible D match to TRBD1 (5 bases). The germline gives CDR1 SGHNT, CDR2 YYREEE (reference sequence). V gave up 5 bases and J gave up 1 base, with 15 bases separating them. This CDR3 spans 15 amino acids. CDR3 protein: CASRPGGRINYGYTF. The CDR3 nucleotides are TGTGCCAGCAGACCCGGGGGTAGGATTAACTATGGCTACACCTTC. Full variable domain (outside the CDR3, taken from reference TRBV5-4 and TRBJ1-2): ETGVTQSPTHLIKTRGQQVTLRCSSQSGHNTVSWYQQALGQGPQFIFQYYREEENGRGNFPPRFSGLQFPNYSSELNVNALELDDSALYLCASRPGGRINYGYTFGSGTRLTVV.

The rearrangement links TRBV6-1 to TRBJ2-5, with 7 bases aligning to TRBD1. V lost 1 base to trimming and J lost 5 bases; unmatched junction nucleotides: 10. Germline V lookup: CDR1 MNHNS, CDR2 SASEGT. This CDR3 contains 16 residues. The CDR3 region has the DNA TGTGCCAGCAGTGAAGGTATAGGGGGCACTGGGGAGACCCAGTACTTC. As protein: CASSEGIGGTGETQYF.

V usage is TRBV9 and J usage is TRBJ2-2, with a tentative D call TRBD2 (6 bases). Germline V gene lookup returns CDR1 SGDLS and CDR2 YYNGEE. The germline V and J ends were trimmed by 1 base and 0 bases, with 13 bases remaining between them. The CDR3 runs to 17 residues. CDR3 DNA: TGTGCCAGCAGCGTACGTGGACTAAGATCGAACACCGGGGAGCTGTTTTTT. Translating it yields CASSVRGLRSNTGELFF.

The table lists this clone with a count of one. The genes are TRBV28 and TRBJ2-5; D is unresolved. The germline gives CDR1 MDHEN, CDR2 SYDVKM. With 3 bases removed from V and 1 base from J, the gap between germline ends came to 6 bases. This CDR3 comprises 13 residues. The DNA for the CDR3 is TGTGCCAGCAGTTTCCACAGCCAAGAGACCCAGTACTTC. Its protein is CASSFHSQETQYF.

This chain connects TRBV7-8 to TRBJ2-4, with D perhaps matching TRBD1 or TRBD2 (5 bases each). The V end lost 3 bases, the J end lost 10 bases, and 13 bases lay between the germline ends. CDR3 length equals 13 residues. Germline V gives CDR1 SGHVS, CDR2 FQNEAQ. CDR3 in DNA: TGTGCCAGCAGCTTTAGGCAGGGAGCAATTCAGTACTTC. It is translated as CASSFRQGAIQYF.

The V and J genes are TRBV28 and TRBJ2-7; tentative D call: TRBD1 (5 bases). CDR1 and CDR2 (germline): MDHEN, SYDVKM. The CDR3 runs 12 residues. Trimming removed 7 bases from V and 5 bases from J, with 12 bases in between. The CDR3 nucleotides read TGTGCCAGCACCCTGGGGCCGGACGAGCAGTACTTC. Translated: CASTLGPDEQYF. Filled out from reference TRBV28 and TRBJ2-7, the complete variable domain reads DVKVTQSSRYLVKRTGEKVFLECVQDMDHENMFWYRQDPGLGLRLIYFSYDVKMKEKGDIPEGYSVSREKKERFSLILESASTNQTSMYLCASTLGPDEQYFGPGTRLTVT.

The genes are TRBV7-9 and TRBJ1-1; D gene ambiguous. This CDR3 has 14 residues. V dropped 4 bases and J dropped 5 bases, with 14 bases sitting between them. Germline loops: CDR1 SEHNR, CDR2 FQNEAQ (reference sequence). The CDR3 DNA is TGTGCCAGCAGCTGGGTCGGAGGACGGACTGAAGCTTTCTTT. Translating it yields CASSWVGGRTEAFF.

This clone has a single count. The V call is TRBV30, the J call TRBJ1-2; D unclear. CDR1 GTSNPN and CDR2 SVGIG come from the germline V gene (reference sequence). The CDR3 covers 13 residues. The V and J ends lost 3 bases and 3 bases respectively, with 11 bases between them. The CDR3 protein is CAWSSDSDYGYTF. The CDR3 DNA reads as TGTGCCTGGAGCTCTGACTCGGACTATGGCTACACCTTC.

V usage is TRBV5-6 and J usage is TRBJ2-3; either TRBD1 or TRBD2 may supply D (5 bases each). The CDR3 spans 18 residues. In germline, CDR1 is SGHDT, CDR2 YYEEEE. V was cut by 6 bases and J by 3 bases, with 26 bases left in between. As DNA, the CDR3 is TGTGCCAGCAACAGCTTGATTCGGGAAGGCAAGGGGACAGATACGCAGTATTTT. Translated, it gives CASNSLIREGKGTDTQYF.

The chain combines TRBV5-1 with TRBJ2-1; weak D call: TRBD2 (5 bases). Germline CDR1 and CDR2: SGHRS and YFSETQ. The CDR3 is made up of 15 amino acids. Trimming removed 4 bases at V and 0 bases at J, with 11 bases between. This CDR3 reads CASSVLASSYNEQFF. CDR3 sequence (DNA): TGCGCCAGCAGCGTCTTAGCGAGCTCCTACAATGAGCAGTTCTTC.